One and the same sample provided the 9 T cell receptor beta chains below, sequenced in a study of Graves' ophthalmopathy and Graves' hyperthyroidism. From RNA, the CDR3 regions of TCR beta chains were amplified and sequenced. After a first-round RT-PCR with HTBI primers, a second-round multiplex PCR was run. In TCRdb, the multiplex PCR reads were re-called with MiXCR into one record per CDR3 protein. Of about 700,000 distinct CDR3 sequences in the sample, 40% were seen once. Material: peripheral blood. The receptors were sampled from an adult man with Graves' ophthalmopathy.

The chain links TRBV2 to TRBJ2-7; D is uncertain. This CDR3 contains 13 residues. Trimming removed 8 bases from V and 2 bases from J, with 13 bases in between. Germline V gene lookup returns CDR1 SNHLY and CDR2 FYNNEI. DNA for the CDR3: TGTGCCAGCTCGGACGGAATGACCTACGAGCAGTACTTC. Translating gives CASSDGMTYEQYF.

This clonotype was counted ten times or more. The chain recombines TRBV29-1 with TRBJ1-1; TRBD1 matches at 8 bases. Trimming cost V 7 bases and J 4 bases; bases outside gene matches: 11. CDR3 size: 14 residues. Germline CDR1 reads SQVTM; CDR2 reads ANQGSEA. The CDR3 is CSGASQGASTEAFF. The CDR3 coding sequence is TGCAGCGGCGCAAGCCAGGGGGCCTCCACTGAAGCTTTCTTT.

The chain combines TRBV20-1 with TRBJ2-7; 7 bases are shared with TRBD1. The J segment lost 5 bases and the V segment lost 3 bases, leaving 4 bases of the junction unmatched. Germline CDR1 reads DFQATT; CDR2 reads SNEGSKA (reference sequence). The CDR3 consists of 12 residues. The CDR3 coding sequence is TGCAGTGCTAGGGGGGACAGCCACGAGCAGTACTTC. Translating it yields CSARGDSHEQYF.

V and J are TRBV2 and TRBJ2-5, with 9 bases fitting TRBD1. Germline trimming cut 8 bases from V and 8 bases from J; bases unmatched to any gene: 12. The V gene's germline CDR1 is SNHLY and CDR2 FYNNEI. This CDR3 contains 14 residues. CDR3 DNA sequence: TGTGCCAGCTTATTACAGGGGGCAGATGAAACCCAGTACTTC. Its protein is CASLLQGADETQYF.

Comment on this clonotype: This sequence may be a read error, since a much larger clone differs from it by one base. The J gene is TRBJ2-5, the V gene TRBV2; D unresolved. CDR3 length: 14 residues. CDR1 and CDR2 (germline): SNHLY, FYNNEI. V lost 5 bases and J 7 bases, leaving 17 bases between the germline ends. CDR3: CASSLNPASGTQYF. CDR3 bases: TGTGCCAGCAGTTTAAACCCAGCAAGTGGGACCCAGTACTTC.

With respect to this clonotype: The junction differs from germline at one of its ends, possibly a read error. The chain links TRBV7-9 to TRBJ2-5, with 8 bases that match TRBD2. This CDR3 is built from 16 residues. Germline V gene data show CDR1 as SEHNR and CDR2 as FQNEAQ (reference sequence). CDR3 sequence: CASSLEGLGSGATQHF. CDR3 DNA sequence: TGTGCCAGCAGCTTGGAGGGACTAGGGAGCGGCGCGACCCAGCACTTC.

This clonotype has more than one count but fewer than ten. The rearrangement joins TRBV7-8 to TRBJ1-4; D is perhaps TRBD1 (6 bases). Germline V gene sequence: CDR1 SGHVS, CDR2 FQNEAQ. V lost 5 bases to trimming and J lost 0 bases, with 10 bases between them. This CDR3 is built from 15 residues. CDR3 sequence reads: CASSKWTATNEKLFF. Written as DNA, the CDR3 is TGTGCCAGCAGCAAGTGGACAGCAACTAATGAAAAACTGTTTTTT.

As concerns this clonotype: This CDR3 fails to terminate in the conserved phenylalanine or tryptophan, so it likely reflects a read error. The CDR3 reads CASSYSTFSTTGELFL. CDR3 in DNA: TGTGCCAGCAGTTACTCGACTTTCAGCACTACCGGGGAGCTGTTTCTT. The chain is built from TRBV10-3 and TRBJ2-2; D unclear. The CDR3 is 16 amino acids. Germline V gives CDR1 ENHRY, CDR2 SYGVKD.

The chain has TRBV2 and TRBJ1-2; maybe TRBD1 (5 bases). V was pared by 3 bases and J by 6 bases, with 8 bases between. The CDR3 length is 12 residues. CDR1 is SNHLY and CDR2 is FYNNEI in the germline V gene. CDR3 amino acids: CASSESGNGYTF. The CDR3 DNA reads as TGTGCCAGCAGTGAGTCAGGGAATGGCTACACCTTC.